The next 31 T cell receptor beta chains were all read from a single sample in a study of T cell responses to AZD1222 COVID-19 vaccine. Method: immunoSEQ multiplex PCR; TCRdb's copy keeps in-frame clones and lacks some. The table lists approximately 140,000 clones, about 90% of them singletons. Sequencing was performed on peripheral blood, taken on day 0 of AZD1222 vaccination. These receptor sequences come from an adult in good health.

The chain uses TRBV6-6 and TRBJ1-2; TRBD1 agrees at 8 bases. The CDR3 spans 13 residues. CDR1 and CDR2 (germline): MNHNY, SVGAGI (reference sequence). With V trimmed by 9 bases and J by 3 bases, 6 bases remained unmatched. CDR3 DNA sequence: TGTGCCAGTACTGGACAGGGAGACTATGGCTACACCTTC. Residues: CASTGQGDYGYTF.

The rearrangement uses TRBV5-5 and TRBJ1-1, with D hard to call. Germline CDR1 is SGHKS and CDR2 is YYEKEE (reference sequence). The CDR3 has 13 residues. Trimming took off 4 bases at V and 6 bases at J, with 13 bases between the two ends. For the CDR3, the DNA is TGTGCCAGCAGCCATGACCCGACCGCTGAAGCTTTCTTT. Protein sequence: CASSHDPTAEAFF.

The chain carries TRBV15 and TRBJ1-4; perhaps TRBD1 as D (6 bases). V was cut by 3 bases and J by 4 bases, with 9 bases left in between. CDR3 length: 14 residues. Germline V gene lookup returns CDR1 LNHNV and CDR2 YYDKDF (reference sequence). The chain's CDR3 is CATSSDRYNEKLFF. As DNA, the CDR3 is TGTGCCACCAGCAGCGACAGGTATAATGAAAAACTGTTTTTT.

This chain joins TRBV2 and TRBJ2-2; 7 nucleotides line up with TRBD1. The germline V gene encodes CDR1 SNHLY and CDR2 FYNNEI. The ends lost 6 bases at V and 2 bases at J; junction bases unmatched: 9. CDR3 length: 16 residues. The CDR3 region has the DNA TGTGCCAGCAGGCGACGGGACAGTCTTAACACCGGGGAGCTGTTTTTT. It yields the protein CASRRRDSLNTGELFF.

This clone was recorded once. The J gene is TRBJ1-5, the V gene TRBV6-5; D not resolved. The V end lost 4 bases, the J end lost 4 bases, and 8 bases lay between the germline ends. The CDR3 totals 13 residues. From germline, CDR1 is MNHEY and CDR2 SVGAGI. For the CDR3, the DNA is TGTGCCAGCAGTTCCCCCTTTAATCAGCCCCAGCATTTT. This sequence encodes CASSSPFNQPQHF.

The V gene is TRBV5-1, the J gene TRBJ2-1; TRBD2 aligns across 12 bases. Germline loops: CDR1 SGHRS, CDR2 YFSETQ. The CDR3 extends over 15 amino acids. The V gene end was trimmed by 3 bases and the J gene end by 8 bases; junction bases not matched to a gene: 6. DNA of the CDR3: TGCGCCAGCAGCTCGGGACTAGCGGGTCCCGATGAGCAGTTCTTC. Translated: CASSSGLAGPDEQFF.

J is TRBJ2-5 and V is TRBV6-2 or TRBV6-3; 11 bases are shared with TRBD2. There are 16 residues in the CDR3. The V segment lost 2 bases and the J segment 5 bases; nucleotides outside the gene matches: 7. The germline CDR1 and CDR2 sequences are MNHEY and SVGEGT. The CDR3 bases are TGTGCCAGCAGTTACGTTACTAGCGGGGGCGGGGAGACCCAGTACTTC. Its translation: CASSYVTSGGGETQYF.

The CDR3 region is CASRSQGNTEAFF. In DNA form, the CDR3 reads TGTGCCAGCAGATCACAGGGGAACACTGAAGCTTTCTTT. The V call is TRBV28, the J call TRBJ1-1, with D possibly matching TRBD1 (6 bases). The length of the CDR3 is 13 residues. Trimming shortened V by 6 bases and J by 1 base, and 9 bases separated the two germline ends. CDR1 is MDHEN, CDR2 SYDVKM, per germline.

This clone appeared a few times. V and J are TRBV14 and TRBJ1-2, with D possibly TRBD1 on 5 matching bases. Germline assignment: CDR1 SGHDN and CDR2 FVKESK. V was shortened by 5 bases and J by 5 bases, with 12 bases between the two germline ends. This CDR3 region has 13 residues. The DNA for the CDR3 is TGTGCCAGCAGCGTCGGGGCCGATTATGGCTACACCTTC. This sequence encodes CASSVGADYGYTF.

The CDR3 bases are TGTGCCAGCAGTTGGGACACCGGCTACACCTTC. The encoded protein is CASSWDTGYTF. V and J are TRBV12-3 or TRBV12-4 and TRBJ1-2; possible D gene TRBD1, 6 bases. The CDR3 extends over 11 amino acids. Trimming shortened V by 4 bases and J by 8 bases, and 8 bases separated the two germline ends.

The chain couples TRBV5-1 to TRBJ2-1; D remains unclear. Germline V gene sequence: CDR1 SGHRS, CDR2 YFSETQ. This CDR3 region has 14 residues. Trimming removed 0 bases at V and 6 bases at J, with 10 bases between. In DNA, the CDR3 is TGCGCCAGCAGCTTGGATCGTTTTAGCAATGAGCAGTTCTTC. Translating it yields CASSLDRFSNEQFF. Complete variable domain (other parts from reference TRBV5-1 and TRBJ2-1): KAGVTQTPRYLIKTRGQQVTLSCSPISGHRSVSWYQQTPGQGLQFLFEYFSETQRNKGNFPGRFSGRQFSNSRSEMNVSTLELGDSALYLCASSLDRFSNEQFFGPGTRLTVL.

This chain uses TRBV9 with TRBJ2-5; 9 bases align to TRBD2. CDR3 length: 15 amino acids. Trimming cost V 1 base and J 5 bases; bases outside gene matches: 6. Germline CDR1 and CDR2: SGDLS and YYNGEE. CDR3 amino acids: CASSVRGTSRETQYF. DNA of the CDR3: TGTGCCAGCAGCGTACGGGGGACTAGCCGGGAGACCCAGTACTTC.

The chain joins TRBV7-2 to TRBJ1-1; D unclear. V lost 6 bases and J lost 3, with 14 bases in between. Germline V CDR1 and CDR2: SGHTA, FQGNSA. This CDR3 spans 14 amino acids. The CDR3 DNA is TGTGCCAGCAGTCCGGGGAGGGTTCACACTGAAGCTTTCTTT. Protein: CASSPGRVHTEAFF.

The gene calls are TRBV7-6 and TRBJ2-3; tentatively, D is TRBD2 (7 bases). CDR1 and CDR2 (germline): SGHVS, FNYEAQ. V was trimmed by 1 base and J by 0 bases, leaving 17 bases between them. The CDR3 is 18 amino acids. This CDR3 reads CASSLVSQGRGSTDTQYF. The CDR3 nucleotides are TGTGCCAGCAGCTTAGTATCCCAGGGGCGGGGGAGCACAGATACGCAGTATTTT.

The rearrangement uses TRBV5-1 and TRBJ2-7, with TRBD1 matching 10 bases. With V trimmed by 1 base and J by 1 base, 8 bases remained unmatched. The CDR3 runs 17 residues. Germline CDR1 is SGHRS and CDR2 is YFSETQ. CDR3 DNA: TGCGCCAGCAGCTTGTGGGGGACAGGGGTGCTATCCTACGAGCAGTACTTC. This translates into CASSLWGTGVLSYEQYF. Together with reference TRBV5-1 and TRBJ2-7, the CDR3 gives the full variable domain: KAGVTQTPRYLIKTRGQQVTLSCSPISGHRSVSWYQQTPGQGLQFLFEYFSETQRNKGNFPGRFSGRQFSNSRSEMNVSTLELGDSALYLCASSLWGTGVLSYEQYFGPGTRLTVT.

The chain couples TRBV6-1 to TRBJ1-3; TRBD1 might be the D (5 bases). The length of the CDR3 is 15 residues. CDR1 and CDR2 (germline): MNHNS, SASEGT. V lost 2 bases and J lost 2, with 10 bases in between. CDR3 amino acids: CASSESPGTGNTIYF. The CDR3, as DNA: TGTGCCAGCAGTGAATCCCCAGGGACTGGAAACACCATATATTTT.

The V and J genes are TRBV6-1 and TRBJ2-3; 8 bases line up with TRBD1. From germline, CDR1 is MNHNS and CDR2 SASEGT. The CDR3 is made up of 16 amino acids. V dropped 4 bases and J dropped 0; count of bases not matched to a gene: 6. Here the CDR3 reads CASSGQGPPSTDTQYF. The DNA for the CDR3 is TGTGCCAGCAGTGGACAGGGGCCCCCCAGCACAGATACGCAGTATTTT.

The rearrangement links TRBV6-6 to TRBJ1-2; 7 bases align to TRBD1. The V gene's germline CDR1 is MNHNY and CDR2 SVGAGI (reference sequence). V lost 5 bases to trimming and J lost 7 bases; unmatched junction nucleotides: 7. The CDR3 length is 13 residues. CDR3 in amino acids: CASSAGGNGGYTF. DNA for the CDR3: TGTGCCAGCAGTGCAGGGGGAAACGGTGGCTACACCTTC.

The chain links TRBV19 to TRBJ1-6; D not certain. The CDR3 covers 11 residues. Germline V gene lookup returns CDR1 LNHDA and CDR2 SQIVND (reference sequence). The V and J ends lost 8 bases and 10 bases respectively, with 9 bases between them. The CDR3 reads CASGPESPLHF. The CDR3 DNA is TGTGCCAGTGGGCCCGAATCACCCCTCCACTTT.

The rearrangement links TRBV4-3 to TRBJ1-4; tentatively, D is TRBD1 (5 bases). Trimming stripped 3 bases from V and 15 bases from J, with 14 bases between. This CDR3 contains 12 residues. Germline loops: CDR1 LGHNA, CDR2 YSLEER. The CDR3 nucleotides are TGCGCCAGCAGCCAGGACGGGTGGGACTTGTTTTTT. It is translated as CASSQDGWDLFF.

CDR3 residues: CASSPAPTTIYEQYF. Written as DNA, the CDR3 is TGTGCCAGCAGTCCAGCCCCCACTACTATTTACGAGCAGTACTTC. The chain employs TRBV6-2 or TRBV6-3 and TRBJ2-7; D unresolved. Trimming took off 5 bases at V and 4 bases at J, with 18 bases between the two ends. Germline values: CDR1 MNHEY, CDR2 SVGEGT. This CDR3 has 15 amino acids.

J is TRBJ2-3 and V is TRBV19; 8 bases are shared with TRBD2. CDR1 LNHDA and CDR2 SQIVND come from the germline V gene (reference sequence). The CDR3 runs 18 residues. V shed 0 bases, J shed 0 bases, and the junction held 8 bases outside the gene matches. The CDR3 protein is CASSIDQRLAGSTDTQYF. Written as DNA, the CDR3 is TGTGCCAGTAGTATAGACCAAAGGCTAGCGGGTAGCACAGATACGCAGTATTTT.

In its sample, this clone was seen once. J is TRBJ1-1 and V is TRBV5-1; tentatively, D is TRBD1 (6 bases). The CDR3 runs 16 residues. V was cut by 0 bases and J by 1 base, with 13 bases left in between. Germline V lookup: CDR1 SGHRS, CDR2 YFSETQ. Here the CDR3 DNA reads TGCGCCAGCAGCTTGGCCGCGACAGGACCGAACACTGAAGCTTTCTTT. Translating gives CASSLAATGPNTEAFF.

The chain combines TRBV18 with TRBJ1-2, with 7 bases identical to TRBD1. Losses at the gene ends were 3 bases for V and 7 bases for J; bases not matched to a gene: 8. There are 14 residues in the CDR3. CDR1 and CDR2 (germline): KGHSH, LQKENI. The CDR3 region is CASSPSGGSGGYTF. The CDR3 DNA reads as TGTGCCAGCTCACCCTCAGGGGGATCTGGTGGCTACACCTTC.

The rearrangement joins TRBV7-6 to TRBJ2-1; the match to TRBD2 covers 7 bases. The CDR3 sequence is 16 residues long. Trimming removed 4 bases from V and 5 bases from J; junction bases left unmatched: 11. Germline V gives CDR1 SGHVS, CDR2 FNYEAQ. The CDR3 coding sequence is TGTGCCAGCAGCTCCCTCACCTACGGGGGGAACAATGAGCAGTTCTTC. Translation gives CASSSLTYGGNNEQFF.

This clone was seen only a few times. The chain combines TRBV19 with TRBJ1-2, with 9 bases that match TRBD1. The CDR3 consists of 15 residues. The V segment lost 5 bases and the J segment 6 bases; nucleotides outside the gene matches: 10. Germline V lookup: CDR1 LNHDA, CDR2 SQIVND (reference sequence). CDR3 DNA sequence: TGTGCCAGTAGTCCGACGGGACAGGGCACCCATGGCTACACCTTC. Translated, it gives CASSPTGQGTHGYTF.

The rearrangement links TRBV6-4 to TRBJ2-2; D remains ambiguous. The CDR3 consists of 13 residues. Trimming cost V 5 bases and J 2 bases, with 6 bases left between them. Germline V gene lookup returns CDR1 MRHNA and CDR2 SNTAGT. The CDR3 nucleotides read TGTGCCAGCAGTACAACTAACACCGGGGAGCTGTTTTTT. This gives the protein CASSTTNTGELFF.

This chain links TRBV5-1 with TRBJ1-1; D may be TRBD1 (6 bases). Germline values: CDR1 SGHRS, CDR2 YFSETQ. This CDR3 is built from 15 residues. Between the trimmed V and J ends, which lost 1 base and 11 bases, there was a span of 21 bases. CDR3 sequence (DNA): TGCGCCAGCAGCTTGTTCAGCCCGGGGGCAGGGAGGGCTTTCTTT. This codes for CASSLFSPGAGRAFF. Supplemented by reference TRBV5-1 and TRBJ1-1, the full variable domain reads KAGVTQTPRYLIKTRGQQVTLSCSPISGHRSVSWYQQTPGQGLQFLFEYFSETQRNKGNFPGRFSGRQFSNSRSEMNVSTLELGDSALYLCASSLFSPGAGRAFFGQGTRLTVV.

This clone was picked up a small number of times. The chain has TRBV9 and TRBJ1-2; tentatively, D is TRBD1 (6 bases). The CDR3 covers 20 residues. V was shortened by 4 bases and J by 13 bases, with 41 bases between the two germline ends. Germline V gives CDR1 SGDLS, CDR2 YYNGEE. The CDR3: CASSLRGGPLGGRGRYLLTF. CDR3 nucleotides: TGTGCCAGCAGCCTCCGTGGGGGGCCGCTTGGGGGTCGTGGCAGGTATCTGCTCACCTTC. The full variable domain, with the rest looked up from reference TRBV9 and TRBJ1-2, is DSGVTQTPKHLITATGQRVTLRCSPRSGDLSVYWYQQSLDQGLQFLIQYYNGEERAKGNILERFSAQQFPDLHSELNLSSLELGDSALYFCASSLRGGPLGGRGRYLLTFGSGTRLTVV.

The J gene is TRBJ2-2, the V gene TRBV28; D is ambiguous. The germline gives CDR1 MDHEN, CDR2 SYDVKM. This CDR3 has 14 amino acids. V lost 3 bases and J 3 bases, leaving 8 bases between the germline ends. CDR3 nucleotides: TGTGCCAGCAGTTTTATCTTGGACACCGGGGAGCTGTTTTTT. It specifies CASSFILDTGELFF.

V is TRBV18 and J is TRBJ1-4, with D perhaps matching TRBD1 (5 bases). Germline V gene lookup returns CDR1 KGHSH and CDR2 LQKENI. The CDR3 is 20 residues long. The ends were cut back, 3 bases at V and 0 bases at J, with 23 bases in the middle. The CDR3 coding sequence is TGTGCCAGCTCACCTTCGTATTTTGAAGTTAGGGGACCAACTAATGAAAAACTGTTTTTT. Its protein product is CASSPSYFEVRGPTNEKLFF.